This TCR beta chain was observed in a study of long-term antiretroviral therapy in people with HIV. Study context: A decade or so separates the oldest specimens from the later 2015 immediate-ART recommendation. Study observations and caveats: Repertoires from HIV showed CDR3 length ranges narrower than those of controls.

V was cut by 0 bases and J by 4 bases, with 6 bases left in between. This CDR3 region has 14 residues. Germline V gene sequence: CDR1 SEHNR, CDR2 FQNEAQ (reference sequence). Remarks on this clone: Its antigen is currently unknown.

An immunoSEQ assay, version v3.0, was performed at survey level. Using immunoSEQ multiplex PCR, the repertoire was profiled, and TCRdb retains in-frame clones only, with some absent. The sample records some 28,000 clones, 75% to 85% being singletons. The material sequenced was unsorted PBMCs, taken 0.3 years after starting antiretroviral therapy. This chain links TRBV7-9 with TRBJ2-2; D is unresolved. This sequence was found in a man aged 35 to 55 with HIV. CDR3 bases: TGTGCCAGCAGCTTAGCAGGGTTCACCGGGGAGCTGTTTTTT. It is translated as CASSLAGFTGELFF.